These T cell receptor beta chains were read from a single sample in a study of glioma-infiltrating T cells. TCRdb re-called the multiplex PCR reads through MiXCR, storing one row per CDR3 protein. Of more than 95,000 distinct CDR3 sequences in the sample, around 29% were seen once. Material: glioma tissue, nonneoplastic brain tissue, or PBMCs (not recorded which). The source of these receptors is a human donor with low-grade glioma or glioblastoma, undergoing nonglioma brain surgery, or in good health (not recorded which). Each CDR3 is given with its conserved first and last residue. The order of the fields is J gene, D gene, V gene, clone size, CDR3 DNA, CDR3 protein. D genes are given only for firm matches. Size is stated for part of the rows, as once, few or many counts, or as a class when the clone is expanded.

>TRBJ2-5|.|TRBV11-2|.
TGTGCCAGCAGCAAACTACAGGGTAACGAAGGGACCCAGTACTTC
CASSKLQGNEGTQYF
>TRBJ1-5|TRBD1|TRBV29-1|.
TGCAGCGTTCGGGCAGGGGGAGGACAGCCCCAGCATTTT
CSVRAGGGQPQHF
>TRBJ1-1|.|TRBV6-1|many
TGTGCCAGCAGTTCTGCCTCCCAGGTGACTGAAGCTTTCTTT
CASSSASQVTEAFF
>TRBJ2-7|.|TRBV27|many
TGTGCCAGCAGTTTTGGAAGGGAAGAGCAGTACTTC
CASSFGREEQYF
>TRBJ2-1|TRBD2|TRBV20-1|.
TGCAGTGCTAGAGATATCCGGGCGGGGGGGCTTGTCAATGAGCAGTTCTTC
CSARDIRAGGLVNEQFF
>TRBJ1-2|TRBD1|TRBV20-1|many
TGCAGTGCGAGAATGGGACAGGGGGTGGATGGCTACACCTTC
CSARMGQGVDGYTF
>TRBJ2-1|.|TRBV28|many
TGTGCCAGCAGTTTACGGTACAATGAGCAGTTCTTC
CASSLRYNEQFF
>TRBJ2-5|.|TRBV18|.
TGTGCCAGCTCGACCGCTCCGGGGTTCCAAGAGACCCAGTACTTC
CASSTAPGFQETQYF
>TRBJ1-5|.|TRBV6-2/TRBV6-3|.
TGTGCCGGCAGTCTAACAGCCGATAGCAATCAGCCCCAGCATTTT
CAGSLTADSNQPQHF
>TRBJ1-2|TRBD1|TRBV27|many
TGTGCCAGCAGTTTATCGGCAGGGGGGGGAGGCTACACCTTC
CASSLSAGGGGYTF
>TRBJ2-2|.|TRBV10-3|.
TGTGCCATCAGTGATGGAGTAGACACCGGGGAGCTGTTTTTT
CAISDGVDTGELFF
>TRBJ1-2|.|TRBV4-3|.
TGCGCCAGCAGCCAAGATGGGTCTAACTATGGCTACACCTTC
CASSQDGSNYGYTF
>TRBJ1-1|.|TRBV12-3/TRBV12-4|few
TGTGCCAGCAGCACCCAACAGAACACTGAAGCTTTCTTT
CASSTQQNTEAFF
>TRBJ1-6|.|TRBV7-6|many
TGTGCCAGCAGCTCGGGACCCCATTCGGCCCTCCACTTT
CASSSGPHSALHF
>TRBJ2-3|.|TRBV7-7|many
TGTGCTAGCAGCTTAGCCGGACAAGATACGCAGTATTTT
CASSLAGQDTQYF
>TRBJ2-1|.|TRBV6-2/TRBV6-3|.
TGTGCCAGCAGTTACTCGCCGGGAAAGGATTGGAAGGCTTCCTACAATGAGCAGTTCTTC
CASSYSPGKDWKASYNEQFF
>TRBJ2-3|TRBD1|TRBV6-6|many
TGTGCCAGCAGTTACGAACAGGGGAGCACAGATACGCAGTATTTT
CASSYEQGSTDTQYF
>TRBJ2-7|TRBD2|TRBV20-1|many
TGCAGTGCTAGAAAGCTAGCGGGGGGCTTCTCCTACGAGCAGTACTTC
CSARKLAGGFSYEQYF
>TRBJ1-1|TRBD1|TRBV19|many
TGTGCCAGTAGTAAAAAAGGGACAGGTGAAGCTTTCTTT
CASSKKGTGEAFF
>TRBJ2-2|.|TRBV3-1|many
TGTGCCAGCAGCCCGGGGACTTACACCGGGGAGCTGTTTTTT
CASSPGTYTGELFF
>TRBJ2-1|TRBD1|TRBV7-2|many
TGTGCCAGCAGGGACAGGGGGCAAGATGAGCAGTTCTTC
CASRDRGQDEQFF
>TRBJ2-1|TRBD1|TRBV28|many
TGTGCCAGCAGTTCCTACGGGACAGATTACAATGAGCAGTTCTTC
CASSSYGTDYNEQFF
>TRBJ1-4|TRBD1|TRBV11-2|.
TGTGCCAGCATCGCCGGGACAGGCTCAACTAATGAAAGACTGTTTTTT
CASIAGTGSTNERLFF
>TRBJ1-1|TRBD1|TRBV7-6|many
TGTGCCAGCAGGCCCGGGACAGGGGGCGATCAGGGCACTGAAGCTTTCTTT
CASRPGTGGDQGTEAFF
>TRBJ2-7|.|TRBV7-9|.
TGTGCCAGCAGCTCAATCACCGGGTCCAGGATTCATTACGAGCAGTACTTC
CASSSITGSRIHYEQYF
>TRBJ2-1|TRBD1|TRBV11-3|many
TGTGCCAGCAGCTTAGGATTAACCGGGACAGGGGTAGATGAGCAGTTCTTC
CASSLGLTGTGVDEQFF
>TRBJ2-1|.|TRBV12-3/TRBV12-4|few
TGTGCCAGCCTCAGCGGTTATACCTACAATGAGCAGTTCTTC
CASLSGYTYNEQFF
>TRBJ1-6|.|TRBV6-1|many
TGTGCCAGTTCACAGGGACGTTCACCCCTCCACTTT
CASSQGRSPLHF
>TRBJ1-5|.|TRBV19|many
TGTGCCAGTAGTAAACAGGGTGGTCAGCCCCAGCATTTT
CASSKQGGQPQHF
>TRBJ1-3|.|TRBV4-3|.
TGCGCCAGCAGCCAAGATACAGTGGGAAACACCATATATTTT
CASSQDTVGNTIYF
>TRBJ2-1|.|TRBV29-1|.
TGCAGCGTTGAATTGATCAGGGTAGCTCGCGGTAACTACAATGAGCAGTTCTTC
CSVELIRVARGNYNEQFF
>TRBJ1-1|TRBD1|TRBV6-2/TRBV6-3|.
TGTGCCAGCAGTGCGCCGGGGGGGACAGGGGGGACTGAAGCTTTCTTT
CASSAPGGTGGTEAFF
>TRBJ1-2|.|TRBV4-2|few
TGTGCCAGCAGCCTCTCCGGGGCCCGAGGGCCCTATGGCTACACCTTC
CASSLSGARGPYGYTF
>TRBJ2-5|.|TRBV12-3/TRBV12-4|many
TGTGCCAGCAGTGGGGATCCCCGACGGGAGACCCAGTACTTC
CASSGDPRRETQYF
>TRBJ1-2|.|TRBV7-9|.
TGTGCCAGCAGCTTAAGGTCCAGCAACTATGGCTACACCTTC
CASSLRSSNYGYTF
>TRBJ2-1|TRBD2|TRBV3-1|.
TGTGCCAGCAGCCAAGGGACTAGCTACCCCAATGAGCAGTTCTTC
CASSQGTSYPNEQFF
>TRBJ2-7|TRBD2|TRBV7-2|many
TGTGCCAGCAGCCCAGACCGGACTAGCTCCTACGAGCAGTACTTC
CASSPDRTSSYEQYF
>TRBJ1-1|.|TRBV18|many
TGTGCCAGCTCACCTCCATCGAGGACTGAAGCTTTCTTT
CASSPPSRTEAFF
>TRBJ2-7|.|TRBV12-3/TRBV12-4|few
TGTGCCAGCAGTTTTGACGTGGCGCTCTCCTCCTACGAGCAGTACTTC
CASSFDVALSSYEQYF
>TRBJ1-3|.|TRBV3-1|many
TGTGCCAGCAGCCAGTCGGGACTCAAGGGGAACACCATATATTTT
CASSQSGLKGNTIYF
>TRBJ1-1|.|TRBV20-1|many
TGCAGTGCGACCGGACAACTTTACACTGAAGCTTTCTTT
CSATGQLYTEAFF